These 15 T cell receptor beta chains were all obtained from the same sample, sequenced in a study of technical replicates of blood from several donors. The method was immunoSEQ multiplex PCR; TCRdb's version includes in-frame clones alone and lacks a portion of them. The sample carries roughly 50,000 clones, 90% to 95% recorded once. Material for sequencing was PBMCs. The receptors come from a human donor in good health. Some clones in this sample may be carry-over from other donors' samples.

The J gene is TRBJ1-6, the V gene TRBV7-2; TRBD1 matches at 7 bases. V lost 1 base and J lost 7; bases outside the gene matches: 4. The germline V gene has CDR1 SGHTA and CDR2 FQGNSA. The CDR3 runs to 15 residues. The CDR3 loop reads CASSLVQGKNSPLHF. The CDR3 nucleotides read TGTGCCAGCAGCTTAGTACAGGGGAAAAATTCACCCCTCCACTTT.

This chain links TRBV10-3 with TRBJ2-1; 7 bases line up with TRBD2. The CDR3 covers 13 residues. Germline lookup yields CDR1 ENHRY and CDR2 SYGVKD. V lost 6 bases and J lost 5; bases outside the gene matches: 4. The CDR3 sequence: CAISISGNNEQFF. In DNA, the CDR3 is TGTGCCATCAGCATCAGCGGGAACAATGAGCAGTTCTTC.

The J gene is TRBJ1-2, the V gene TRBV7-2; a possible D gene is TRBD1 (5 bases). Per germline, CDR1 SGHTA and CDR2 FQGNSA. V shed 2 bases and J shed 7 bases, with 8 bases lying between them. This CDR3 spans 12 amino acids. CDR3 DNA: TGTGCCAGCAGCTTATTAGGGGTTGGCTACACCTTC. This codes for CASSLLGVGYTF.

This clone was observed a single time. This chain links TRBV5-1 with TRBJ2-1, with 12 bases lining up with TRBD2. Germline lookup yields CDR1 SGHRS and CDR2 YFSETQ. CDR3 length: 16 amino acids. Losses at the gene ends were 2 bases for V and 7 bases for J; bases not matched to a gene: 7. The CDR3 DNA reads as TGCGCCAGCAGCTTTCCGGGACTAGCGGGCCCTAATGAGCAGTTCTTC. Translating gives CASSFPGLAGPNEQFF.

The DNA of the CDR3 is TGCGCCAGCAGCACCGGAACCGGGACAGGGTACACAGATACGCAGTATTTT. Amino acids: CASSTGTGTGYTDTQYF. The rearrangement uses TRBV5-1 and TRBJ2-3, with TRBD1 identical over 9 bases. V was pared by 4 bases and J by 2 bases, with 11 bases of the junction left unmatched. Per germline, CDR1 SGHRS and CDR2 YFSETQ. This CDR3 is 17 amino acids long.

This clone has a single count. The genes are TRBV10-3 and TRBJ1-5; TRBD1 matches 9 bases. J lost 5 bases, V lost 11 bases, and 13 bases had no gene match. This CDR3 contains 15 residues. Germline V gene lookup returns CDR1 ENHRY and CDR2 SYGVKD. The CDR3 nucleotides are TGTGCCTCTCAACGGGACAGGGTTTTGGATCAGCCCCAGCATTTT. It translates to CASQRDRVLDQPQHF.

The chain joins TRBV6-1 to TRBJ1-2; D not certain. The CDR3 sequence is 11 residues long. Germline loops: CDR1 MNHNS, CDR2 SASEGT. The ends were cut back, 5 bases at V and 5 bases at J, with 6 bases in the middle. The CDR3 nucleotides are TGTGCCAGCAGTCCCTTATATGGCTACACCTTC. Amino acid sequence: CASSPLYGYTF.

The chain employs TRBV5-1 and TRBJ2-7; TRBD1 matches at 7 bases. The CDR3 is made up of 14 amino acids. Germline trimming cut 0 bases from V and 0 bases from J; bases unmatched to any gene: 0. CDR1 SGHRS and CDR2 YFSETQ come from the germline V gene. CDR3 sequence: CASSLGDSSYEQYF. The CDR3 nucleotides are TGCGCCAGCAGCTTGGGGGACAGCTCCTACGAGCAGTACTTC.

This chain joins TRBV7-9 and TRBJ2-3; maybe TRBD1 (5 bases). The CDR3 runs 14 residues. Trimming left V 2 bases short and J 6 bases short, with 12 bases between. Germline CDR1 is SEHNR and CDR2 is FQNEAQ (reference sequence). CDR3 sequence: CASSLSQAGDTQYF. CDR3 sequence (DNA): TGTGCCAGCAGCTTAAGCCAGGCAGGGGATACGCAGTATTTT.

The chain employs TRBV5-6 and TRBJ1-3; D not resolved. CDR1 is SGHDT, CDR2 YYEEEE, per germline. The V and J ends lost 0 bases and 0 bases respectively, with 7 bases between them. This CDR3 contains 15 residues. The CDR3: CASSLATDSGNTIYF. CDR3 nucleotides: TGTGCCAGCAGCTTGGCTACAGACTCTGGAAACACCATATATTTT.

The rearrangement links TRBV6-6 to TRBJ2-3, with unresolved D. V gave up 4 bases and J gave up 7 bases, with 12 bases separating them. The CDR3 is made up of 13 amino acids. CDR1 and CDR2 (germline): MNHNY, SVGAGI (reference sequence). The CDR3 DNA is TGTGCCAGCAGTTTCAAGCCGGGTAATACGCAGTATTTT. Its translation: CASSFKPGNTQYF.

This clone turned up a few times. V gene TRBV6-4 combines with J gene TRBJ1-1; 9 bases line up with TRBD1. Germline V lookup: CDR1 MRHNA, CDR2 SNTAGT. The CDR3 loop spans 12 amino acids. V trimming: 6 bases; J trimming: 8 bases; junction bases outside the gene matches: 4. The CDR3 DNA is TGTGCCAGCAGGGGACAGGGTCGAGAAGCTTTCTTT. Translated, it gives CASRGQGREAFF.

The chain joins TRBV5-1 to TRBJ1-5; unclear D gene. V lost 4 bases and J lost 0, with 11 bases in between. The CDR3 sequence is 15 residues long. Germline V gene sequence: CDR1 SGHRS, CDR2 YFSETQ. In DNA form, the CDR3 reads TGCGCCAGCAGCCCCGGGGTCGGTAGCAATCAGCCCCAGCATTTT. As protein: CASSPGVGSNQPQHF.

The chain links TRBV7-2 to TRBJ2-1; D is ambiguous. Germline loops: CDR1 SGHTA, CDR2 FQGNSA. The ends were cut back, 1 base at V and 7 bases at J, with 14 bases in the middle. The CDR3 extends over 15 amino acids. This CDR3 is CASSLVAHPTNEQFF. As DNA, the CDR3 is TGTGCCAGCAGCTTAGTGGCCCACCCGACTAATGAGCAGTTCTTC. The whole variable domain, remainder taken from reference TRBV7-2 and TRBJ2-1, is GAGVSQSPSNKVTEKGKDVELRCDPISGHTALYWYRQSLGQGLEFLIYFQGNSAPDKSGLPSDRFSAERTGGSVSTLTIQRTQQEDSAVYLCASSLVAHPTNEQFFGPGTRLTVL.

The chain carries TRBV5-6 and TRBJ2-2, with 9 bases that match TRBD1. Germline V gene lookup returns CDR1 SGHDT and CDR2 YYEEEE. Trimming took 4 bases from V and 4 from J; bases not matched to a gene: 8. The CDR3 is made up of 16 amino acids. The CDR3 here is CASSAPGQGGTGELFF. The CDR3 DNA reads as TGTGCCAGCAGCGCTCCGGGACAGGGTGGCACCGGGGAGCTGTTTTTT.